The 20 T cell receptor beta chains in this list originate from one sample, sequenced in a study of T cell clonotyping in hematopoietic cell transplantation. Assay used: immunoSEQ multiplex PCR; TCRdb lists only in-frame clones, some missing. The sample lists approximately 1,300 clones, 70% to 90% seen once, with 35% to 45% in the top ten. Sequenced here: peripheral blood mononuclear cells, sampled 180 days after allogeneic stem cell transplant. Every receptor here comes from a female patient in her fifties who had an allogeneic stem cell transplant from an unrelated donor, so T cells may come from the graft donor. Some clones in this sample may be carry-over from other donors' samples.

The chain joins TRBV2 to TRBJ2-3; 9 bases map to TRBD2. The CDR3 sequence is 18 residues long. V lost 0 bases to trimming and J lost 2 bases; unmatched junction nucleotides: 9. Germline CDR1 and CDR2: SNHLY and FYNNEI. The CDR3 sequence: CASSEARLAGIHTDTQYF. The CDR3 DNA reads TGTGCCAGCAGTGAAGCGCGCCTAGCGGGGATCCACACAGATACGCAGTATTTT.

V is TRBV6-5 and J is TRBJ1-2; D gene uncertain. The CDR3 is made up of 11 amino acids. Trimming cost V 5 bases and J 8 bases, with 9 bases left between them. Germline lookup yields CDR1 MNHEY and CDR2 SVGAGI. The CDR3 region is CASSTRGGYTF. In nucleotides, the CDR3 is TGTGCCAGCAGTACCAGAGGAGGCTACACCTTC.

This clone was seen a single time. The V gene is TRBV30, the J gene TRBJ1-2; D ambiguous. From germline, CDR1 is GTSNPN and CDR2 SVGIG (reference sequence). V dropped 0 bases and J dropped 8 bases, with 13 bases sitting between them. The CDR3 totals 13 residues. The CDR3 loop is CAWSVEPVSGYTF. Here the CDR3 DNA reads TGTGCCTGGAGTGTAGAGCCCGTTAGCGGCTACACCTTC.

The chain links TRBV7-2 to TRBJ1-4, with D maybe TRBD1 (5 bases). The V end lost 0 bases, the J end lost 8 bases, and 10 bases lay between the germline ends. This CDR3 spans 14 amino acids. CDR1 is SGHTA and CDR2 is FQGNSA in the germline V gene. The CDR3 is CASSLAAGNEKLFF. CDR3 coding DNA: TGTGCCAGCAGCTTAGCGGCAGGGAACGAAAAACTGTTTTTT.

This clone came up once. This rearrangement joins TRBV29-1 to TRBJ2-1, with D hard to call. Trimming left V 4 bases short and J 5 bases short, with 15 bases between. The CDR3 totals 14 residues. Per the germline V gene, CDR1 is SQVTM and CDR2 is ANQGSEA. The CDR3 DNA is TGCAGCGTTGTAAGCCTCGATTCCAACAATGAGCAGTTCTTC. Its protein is CSVVSLDSNNEQFF.

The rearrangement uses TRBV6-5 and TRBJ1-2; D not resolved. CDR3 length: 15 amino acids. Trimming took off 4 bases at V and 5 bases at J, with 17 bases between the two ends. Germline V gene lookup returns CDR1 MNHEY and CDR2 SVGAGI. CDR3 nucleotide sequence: TGTGCCAGCAGTTTGAGGTCCCCTCAACTATATGGCTACACCTTC. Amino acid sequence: CASSLRSPQLYGYTF.

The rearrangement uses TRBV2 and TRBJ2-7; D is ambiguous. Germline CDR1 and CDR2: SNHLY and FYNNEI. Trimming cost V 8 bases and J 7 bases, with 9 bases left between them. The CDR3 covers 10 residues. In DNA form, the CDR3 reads TGTGCCAGCGGTTCTAGGGAGCAGTACTTC. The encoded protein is CASGSREQYF.

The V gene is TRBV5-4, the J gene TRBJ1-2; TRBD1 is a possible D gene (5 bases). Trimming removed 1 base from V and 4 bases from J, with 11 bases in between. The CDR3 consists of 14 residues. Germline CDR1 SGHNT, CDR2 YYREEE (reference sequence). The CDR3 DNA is TGTGCCAGCAGCTTGAGGCAGGGTTCCTATGGCTACACCTTC. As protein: CASSLRQGSYGYTF.

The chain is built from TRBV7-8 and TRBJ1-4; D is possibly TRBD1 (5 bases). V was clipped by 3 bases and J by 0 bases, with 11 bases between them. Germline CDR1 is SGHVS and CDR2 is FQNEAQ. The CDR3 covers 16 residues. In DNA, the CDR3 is TGTGCCAGCAGCTTTGGCAGGGCCGCAACTAATGAAAAACTGTTTTTT. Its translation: CASSFGRAATNEKLFF.

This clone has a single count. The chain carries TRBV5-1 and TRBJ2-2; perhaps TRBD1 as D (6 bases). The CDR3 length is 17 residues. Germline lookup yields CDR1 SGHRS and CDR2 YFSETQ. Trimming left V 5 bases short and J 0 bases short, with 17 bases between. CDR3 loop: CASSDNAGTTNTGELFF. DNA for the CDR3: TGCGCCAGCAGTGATAACGCCGGGACAACGAACACCGGGGAGCTGTTTTTT.

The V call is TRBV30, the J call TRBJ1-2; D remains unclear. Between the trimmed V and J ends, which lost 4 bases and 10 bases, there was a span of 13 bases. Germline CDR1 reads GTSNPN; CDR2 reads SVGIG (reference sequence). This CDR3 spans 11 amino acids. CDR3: CAWTREISYTF. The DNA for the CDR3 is TGTGCCTGGACCCGGGAGATTTCCTACACCTTC.

DNA of the CDR3: TGCGCCAGCAGCTTAACTAGCGGACAAGAGACCCAGTACTTC. Translated: CASSLTSGQETQYF. The rearrangement links TRBV5-1 to TRBJ2-5, with 8 bases matching TRBD2. Losses at the gene ends were 2 bases for V and 2 bases for J; bases not matched to a gene: 2. Germline CDR1 is SGHRS and CDR2 is YFSETQ. This CDR3 is built from 14 residues.

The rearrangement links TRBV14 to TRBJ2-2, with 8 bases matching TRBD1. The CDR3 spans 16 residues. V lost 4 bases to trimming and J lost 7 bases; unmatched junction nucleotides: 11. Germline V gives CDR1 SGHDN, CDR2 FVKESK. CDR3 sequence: CASSPPAGGRHGELFF. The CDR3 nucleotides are TGTGCCAGCAGCCCCCCAGCAGGGGGCCGACACGGGGAGCTGTTTTTT.

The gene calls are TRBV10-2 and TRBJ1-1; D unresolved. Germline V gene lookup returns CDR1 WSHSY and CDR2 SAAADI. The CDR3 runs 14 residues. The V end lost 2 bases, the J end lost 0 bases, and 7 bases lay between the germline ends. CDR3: CASSEGQMNTEAFF. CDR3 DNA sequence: TGCGCCAGCAGTGAGGGGCAGATGAACACTGAAGCTTTCTTT.

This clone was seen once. The CDR3 loop is CASSEARGTGIGEQYF. The CDR3 DNA reads as TGTGCCAGCAGTGAAGCGCGGGGGACAGGGATTGGCGAGCAGTACTTC. The chain combines TRBV6-1 with TRBJ2-7; 9 bases are shared with TRBD1. The CDR3 spans 16 residues. After removal of 0 bases from V and 6 bases from J, the junction contained 9 bases not matched to a gene. Germline CDR1 reads MNHNS; CDR2 reads SASEGT.

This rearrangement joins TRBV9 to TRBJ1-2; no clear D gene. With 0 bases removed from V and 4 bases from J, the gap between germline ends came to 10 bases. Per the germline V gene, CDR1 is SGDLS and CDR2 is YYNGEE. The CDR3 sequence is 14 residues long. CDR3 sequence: CASSVEAPPYGYTF. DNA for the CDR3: TGTGCCAGCAGCGTAGAGGCGCCTCCCTATGGCTACACCTTC.

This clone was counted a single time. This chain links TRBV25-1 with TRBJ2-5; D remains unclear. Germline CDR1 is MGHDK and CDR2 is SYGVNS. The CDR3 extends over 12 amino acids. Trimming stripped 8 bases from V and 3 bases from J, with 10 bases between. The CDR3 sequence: CASSQIKETQYF. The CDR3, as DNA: TGTGCCAGCTCCCAGATTAAAGAGACCCAGTACTTC.

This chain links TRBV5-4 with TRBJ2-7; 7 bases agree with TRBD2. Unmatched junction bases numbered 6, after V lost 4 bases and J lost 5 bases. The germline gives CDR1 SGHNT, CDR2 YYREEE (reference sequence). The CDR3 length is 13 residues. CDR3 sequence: CASSPWGGNEQYF. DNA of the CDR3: TGTGCCAGCAGCCCATGGGGGGGGAACGAGCAGTACTTC.

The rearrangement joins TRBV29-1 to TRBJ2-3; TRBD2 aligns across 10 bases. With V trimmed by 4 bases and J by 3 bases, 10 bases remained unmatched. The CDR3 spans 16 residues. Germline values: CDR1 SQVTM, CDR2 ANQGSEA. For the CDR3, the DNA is TGCAGCGTTGGGTCATGGGGGACTAGCGAGACAGATACGCAGTATTTT. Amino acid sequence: CSVGSWGTSETDTQYF.

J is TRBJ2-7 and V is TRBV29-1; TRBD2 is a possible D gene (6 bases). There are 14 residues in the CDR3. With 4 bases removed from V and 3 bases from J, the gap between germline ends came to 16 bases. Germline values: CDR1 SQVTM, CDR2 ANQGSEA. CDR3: CSVGFRAGGYEQYF. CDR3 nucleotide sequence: TGCAGCGTTGGTTTTCGGGCCGGGGGCTACGAGCAGTACTTC.